The 18 T cell receptor beta chains below come from one sample, sequenced in a study of patients and donors after allogeneic stem cell transplantation. TCRdb re-derived calls from the RT-PCR reads in MiXCR, one entry per CDR3 protein. The sample consists of roughly 140,000 distinct CDR3 sequences, about 36% of them appearing once. The sample was blood, either unsorted or a sorted T cell fraction (not recorded which). All receptors come from a human donor who was either an allogeneic HSCT recipient or a stem cell or donor lymphocyte infusion donor (not recorded which). It is not recorded whose cells these are; they may come from a transplant donor.

This clonotype was detected only a few times. The rearrangement uses TRBV27 and TRBJ1-1, with D possibly being TRBD1 (5 bases). This CDR3 comprises 14 residues. In germline, CDR1 is MNHEY, CDR2 SMNVEV (reference sequence). Trimming took 6 bases from V and 0 from J, leaving 11 bases between them. DNA for the CDR3: TGTGCCAGCAGCTGGGGGAGAATGAACACTGAAGCTTTCTTT. The encoded protein is CASSWGRMNTEAFF.

This chain joins TRBV9 and TRBJ2-6; D unresolved. This CDR3 has 16 amino acids. V lost 1 base and J 0 bases, leaving 8 bases between the germline ends. Germline-derived CDR1 and CDR2 are SGDLS and YYNGEE. The CDR3 region has the DNA TGTGCCAGCAGCGTATGGGGAACCTCTGGGGCCAACGTCCTGACTTTC. This encodes CASSVWGTSGANVLTF.

The gene calls are TRBV6-2 or TRBV6-3 and TRBJ1-1, with no clear D. Deletions cut 7 bases from V and 1 base from J, with 10 bases between. This CDR3 is built from 13 residues. CDR1 MNHEY and CDR2 SVGEGT come from the germline V gene. The CDR3, as DNA: TGTGCCAGCAAAAGGGATGGGAACACTGAAGCTTTCTTT. Encoded protein: CASKRDGNTEAFF.

A single count supports this clonotype. The genes are TRBV5-1 and TRBJ2-3; no firm D call. CDR1 is SGHRS, CDR2 YFSETQ, per germline. V lost 2 bases and J 2 bases, leaving 12 bases between the germline ends. The CDR3 has 15 residues. CDR3 amino acids: CASSLGGCPTDTQYF. The CDR3 DNA reads TGCGCCAGCAGCTTAGGTGGGTGCCCCACAGATACGCAGTATTTT.

The rearrangement links TRBV6-6 to TRBJ2-7; TRBD2 matches at 15 bases. The CDR3 contains 17 residues. The germline V gene has CDR1 MNHNY and CDR2 SVGAGI (reference sequence). The trim removed 0 bases at V and 5 bases at J, leaving 5 bases unmatched. DNA for the CDR3: TGTGCCAGCAGTTACTCGAGTGGGACTAGCGGGGGGCACGAGCAGTACGTC. Protein product: CASSYSSGTSGGHEQYV.

The chain couples TRBV27 to TRBJ2-4; D remains ambiguous. With 3 bases removed from V and 0 bases from J, the gap between germline ends came to 9 bases. The CDR3 sequence is 15 residues long. In germline, CDR1 is MNHEY, CDR2 SMNVEV (reference sequence). CDR3: CASSFYALAKNIQYF. In DNA form, the CDR3 reads TGTGCCAGCAGTTTCTACGCTCTAGCCAAAAACATTCAGTACTTC.

The chain is built from TRBV12-3 or TRBV12-4 and TRBJ1-2, with D maybe TRBD1 (6 bases). The CDR3 extends over 15 amino acids. V was cut by 5 bases and J by 5 bases, with 18 bases left in between. Here the CDR3 reads CASSHLTEGGYGYTF. CDR3 nucleotides: TGTGCCAGCAGTCACCTGACGGAAGGGGGTTATGGCTACACCTTC.

This clonotype turned up a few times. The CDR3 protein is CAISEKASGFQETQYF. In nucleotides, the CDR3 is TGTGCCATCAGTGAAAAAGCTAGCGGATTTCAAGAGACCCAGTACTTC. The rearrangement uses TRBV10-3 and TRBJ2-5, with 7 bases fitting TRBD2. V gave up 3 bases and J gave up 2 bases; unmatched junction bases: 9. Germline V gene lookup returns CDR1 ENHRY and CDR2 SYGVKD. This CDR3 is built from 16 residues.

This clonotype was observed a handful of times. The chain recombines TRBV9 with TRBJ1-1, with a possible D match to TRBD1 (6 bases). The V gene's germline CDR1 is SGDLS and CDR2 YYNGEE. The V and J ends lost 0 bases and 5 bases respectively, with 11 bases between them. The CDR3 has 14 amino acids. In nucleotides, the CDR3 is TGTGCCAGCAGCGTAGAGGGCAGGGGAACTGAAGCTTTCTTT. It codes for CASSVEGRGTEAFF.

A remark on this clonotype: An end of the junction does not agree with germline; a read error may underlie this. The chain employs TRBV12-3 or TRBV12-4 and TRBJ1-2; D perhaps matches TRBD1 (5 bases). This CDR3 region has 14 residues. CDR3 in amino acids: CASSLAGALYAYTF. CDR3 coding DNA: TGTGCCAGCAGTTTGGCCGGGGCACTTTATGCCTACACCTTC.

The V gene is TRBV28, the J gene TRBJ2-7; the D is unclear. V gave up 3 bases and J gave up 2 bases, with 11 bases separating them. CDR1 is MDHEN and CDR2 is SYDVKM in the germline V gene. This CDR3 has 14 residues. Here the CDR3 DNA reads TGTGCCAGCAGTTTCGCCCGCGTTCCCTACGAGCAGTACGTC. Translated: CASSFARVPYEQYV.

The V call is TRBV5-1, the J call TRBJ2-3; D remains unclear. The CDR3 sequence is 12 residues long. V lost 0 bases and J 6 bases, leaving 5 bases between the germline ends. CDR1 and CDR2 (germline): SGHRS, YFSETQ. CDR3 nucleotide sequence: TGCGCCAGCAGCTTGGGATTGGATACGCAGTATTTT. Amino acids: CASSLGLDTQYF.

The chain combines TRBV20-1 with TRBJ2-3; 7 bases fit TRBD1. Per germline, CDR1 DFQATT and CDR2 SNEGSKA (reference sequence). CDR3 length: 15 amino acids. J gave up 2 bases and V 4 bases, and 9 bases lay outside the gene matches. CDR3 sequence: CSANRQGRTTDTQYF. The CDR3 DNA sequence: TGCAGTGCTAACCGACAGGGAAGGACCACAGATACGCAGTATTTT.

In DNA, the CDR3 is TGCGCCAGCAGCCAAGCCGCCCCGAGCAACAATGAGCAGTTCTTC. It yields the protein CASSQAAPSNNEQFF. The rearrangement links TRBV4-3 to TRBJ2-1; no reliable D call. With 1 base removed from V and 5 bases from J, the gap between germline ends came to 12 bases. Germline loops: CDR1 LGHNA, CDR2 YSLEER. The length of the CDR3 is 15 residues.

The gene calls are TRBV7-9 and TRBJ2-3; D perhaps matches TRBD2 (6 bases). Germline V gives CDR1 SEHNR, CDR2 FQNEAQ (reference sequence). Trimming removed 6 bases at V and 6 bases at J, with 16 bases between. The CDR3 spans 14 residues. CDR3 in amino acids: CASSRGGYADTQYF. CDR3 sequence (DNA): TGTGCCAGCAGTCGTGGAGGGTACGCTGATACGCAGTATTTT.

The rearrangement links TRBV10-3 to TRBJ2-3; 8 bases agree with TRBD1. Trimming at V came to 11 bases and at J to 3 bases, leaving 4 bases not matched to a gene. From germline, CDR1 is ENHRY and CDR2 SYGVKD. The CDR3 covers 12 residues. The CDR3 sequence: CAVQGATDTQYF. The CDR3 nucleotides read TGTGCCGTCCAGGGGGCTACAGATACGCAGTATTTT.

V and J are TRBV5-8 and TRBJ1-2; D is ambiguous. Trimming stripped 0 bases from V and 4 bases from J, with 4 bases between. The CDR3 consists of 12 residues. Germline lookup yields CDR1 SGHTS and CDR2 YDEGEE. CDR3 in DNA: TGTGCCAGCAGCTTGGGGGCCTATGGCTACACCTTC. The encoded protein is CASSLGAYGYTF.

This chain links TRBV4-1 with TRBJ1-2; D call uncertain. Looked up from germline, CDR1 is MGHRA and CDR2 is YSYEKL. V was clipped by 5 bases and J by 2 bases, with 12 bases between them. The CDR3 has 14 amino acids. The CDR3 DNA is TGCGCCAGCAGCTATAACACGGCGAACTATGGCTACACCTTC. Amino acid sequence: CASSYNTANYGYTF.